Listed below are T cell receptor beta chains from one sample, sequenced in a study of T cell changes during pregnancy in multiple sclerosis. Only in-frame clones appear in the TCRdb table, and some are missing; sequencing was by immunoSEQ multiplex PCR. This sample yields some 42,000 clones, of which around nine tenths are seen a single time; 0.75% to 1% belongs to the top ten. This specimen was CD4+ T cells from peripheral blood mononuclear cells, taken after pregnancy. Every receptor here comes from a female donor with multiple sclerosis, enrolled in a pregnancy study. Each CDR3 is given with its conserved first and last residue. The D gene is left open where the match is weak. Where a row states a size, it is once, few, many or the class of an expanded clone; other rows omit it.

j_call v_call clone_size d_call cdr3_nt cdr3_aa
TRBJ2-7 TRBV7-3 . TRBD1 TGTGCCAGCAGCGGGGGACAGGGTGGCTACGAGCAGTACTTC CASSGGQGGYEQYF
TRBJ2-7 TRBV2 . TRBD2 TGTGCCAGCAGTACCCATCGGGGGGGCCCCTCCGAGCAGTACTTC CASSTHRGGPSEQYF
TRBJ1-1 TRBV4-3 . . TGCGCCAGCAGCCCTCAACATGGTACTGAAGCTTTCTTT CASSPQHGTEAFF
TRBJ1-1 TRBV9 . . TGTGCCAGCAGCGTGAGGGGGGGTGTGGGCACTGAAGCTTTCTTT CASSVRGGVGTEAFF
TRBJ1-6 TRBV7-9 . . TGTGCCAGCAGCGCAGGGGCATCTTCACCCCTCCACTTT CASSAGASSPLHF
TRBJ1-2 TRBV19 . . TGTGCCAGTAATTCGCACCCCTCTCAGGCTTACACCTTC CASNSHPSQAYTF
TRBJ2-7 TRBV10-3 . TRBD2 TGTGCCATCAGCGAGACTAGCGGGGACACCTACGAGCAGTACTTC CAISETSGDTYEQYF
TRBJ1-1 TRBV10-1 . . TGCGCCAGCAGTGATCAGGGCACTGAAGCTTTCTTT CASSDQGTEAFF
TRBJ2-5 TRBV18 once TRBD1 TGTGCCAGCTCACCCCGGACAGGGGGCGCCGCGGAGACCCAGTACTTC CASSPRTGGAAETQYF
TRBJ2-1 TRBV30 . . TGTGCCTGGAGGGGTACTCGGGGGGCTTTTGAGCAGTTCTTC CAWRGTRGAFEQFF
TRBJ1-1 TRBV15 . . TGTGCCACCAGCAGAGATCAGGTCGCCACTGAAGCTTTCTTT CATSRDQVATEAFF
TRBJ2-5 TRBV28 . TRBD2 TGTGCCAGCAGTTCCCTAGCGGGGGGCCAAGAGACCCAGTACTTC CASSSLAGGQETQYF
TRBJ2-5 TRBV30 . . TGTGCCTGGAGTGCGACCAGCGGGTCCAGGGAAAGGACCCAGTACTTC CAWSATSGSRERTQYF
TRBJ1-4 TRBV7-9 . . TGTGCCAGCAGCTTAGATAGTGAAAAACTGTTTTTT CASSLDSEKLFF
TRBJ2-3 TRBV2 few . TGTGCCAGCAGTGACAACCGGGATCAAGATACGCAGTATTTT CASSDNRDQDTQYF
TRBJ1-2 TRBV10-3 few TRBD1 TGTGCCATACTAAAGGGACAGTCCTATGGCTACACCTTC CAILKGQSYGYTF
TRBJ2-7 TRBV27 . TRBD1 TGTGCCAGCAGTTTATCGGTAGCAGGGGGCGCGTACGAGCAGTACTTC CASSLSVAGGAYEQYF
TRBJ2-7 TRBV25-1 . . TGTGCCAGCAGTGGAGCAGGTTACTACGAGCAGTACTTC CASSGAGYYEQYF
TRBJ1-2 TRBV11-2 . . TGTGCCAGCAGCTTAGGCGGGGGCTACACCTTC CASSLGGGYTF
TRBJ2-2 TRBV5-1 . TRBD1 TGCGCCAGCAGCCCCGGGACAGGGCTCACCGGGGAGCTGTTTTTT CASSPGTGLTGELFF
TRBJ2-1 TRBV30 once TRBD2 TGTGCCTGCGTAGCGGGGGGTACCTACAATGAGCAGTTCTTC CACVAGGTYNEQFF
TRBJ1-2 TRBV10-3 few TRBD1 TGTGCCATCAGTGAGCGACAGGGGCTCGGGGGCTACACCTTC CAISERQGLGGYTF
TRBJ1-4 TRBV11-2 . TRBD1 TGTGCCAGCAGCTACGGGGACAGACAGTCAGACGAAAAACTGTTTTTT CASSYGDRQSDEKLFF
TRBJ1-2 TRBV2 . . TGTGCCAGCACTGTGACGGGGAGCGACTATGGCTACACCTTC CASTVTGSDYGYTF
TRBJ1-6 TRBV19 . . TGTGCCAGTCGGTTGCAGGGTGGATCACCCCTCCACTTT CASRLQGGSPLHF
TRBJ1-4 TRBV6-5 . TRBD1 TGTGCCAGCAGGGACAGGATGCTTAATGAAAAACTGTTTTTT CASRDRMLNEKLFF
TRBJ2-2 TRBV7-8 . . TGTGCCAGCAGCTTGGGAGCGGGCCCACCGAACACCGGGGAGCTGTTTTTT CASSLGAGPPNTGELFF
TRBJ1-1 TRBV21-1 . . TGTGCCAGCACCCTCTCCAGGGGAGTGGGCTGGACTGAAGCTTTCTTT CASTLSRGVGWTEAFF
TRBJ2-7 TRBV6-1 . . TGTGCCAGCAGTAAGGGACAAGGGGTGACCTACGAGCAGTACTTC CASSKGQGVTYEQYF
TRBJ1-6 TRBV11-1 few . TGTGCCAGCAGCTCAGTCATACAGTCACCCCTCCACTTT CASSSVIQSPLHF
TRBJ1-2 TRBV7-2 . . TGTGCCAGCAGCTTAGCGAGAACTCAATATGGCTACACCTTC CASSLARTQYGYTF
TRBJ1-5 TRBV7-2 . . TGTGCCAGCACCCCGAATGCGGGCCAGCCCCAGCATTTT CASTPNAGQPQHF
TRBJ2-3 TRBV27 . . TGTGCCAGCAGCCTGAGGAGGGGCACAGATACGCAGTATTTT CASSLRRGTDTQYF
TRBJ2-7 TRBV2 . . TGTGCCAGCAGGCGGGATTCTAACCCCTACGAGCAGTACTTC CASRRDSNPYEQYF
TRBJ1-5 TRBV10-3 . . TGTGCCATCAGTGACGGGGGTTGGCAGCCCCAGCATTTT CAISDGGWQPQHF
TRBJ1-2 TRBV5-1 . . TGCGCCAGCAGCCTAAACGACAGATCCGATGGCTACACCTTC CASSLNDRSDGYTF
TRBJ2-1 TRBV9 . . TGTGCCAGCAGCGTATCAGTCGGCGGGGCCAGCTCCTACAATGAGCAGTTCTTC CASSVSVGGASSYNEQFF
TRBJ1-1 TRBV5-4 once TRBD1 TGTGCCAGCAGCTTACAGGGGAGTTTGAGCACTGAAGCTTTCTTT CASSLQGSLSTEAFF
TRBJ2-1 TRBV4-1 . . TGCGCCAGCAGCCAAGATCGGTTACAGAGATACAATGAGCAGTTCTTC CASSQDRLQRYNEQFF
TRBJ1-3 TRBV5-1 . . TGCGCCAGCAGCTTGGCCGGGAACTCTGGAAACACCATATATTTT CASSLAGNSGNTIYF
TRBJ1-1 TRBV28 . . TGTGCCAGCAGCGGCGGGAACACTGAAGCTTTCTTT CASSGGNTEAFF
TRBJ2-1 TRBV7-3 . . TGTGCCAGCAGCCTTGCCGGAGATGTGGCGCAGTTCTTC CASSLAGDVAQFF